Presented here are 20 T cell receptor beta chains from one specimen sequenced in a study of T cells in Graves' hyperthyroidism and ophthalmopathy. There were TCR beta CDR3 regions amplified from RNA transcripts. The HTBI set primed first-round TCR CDR3 RT-PCR. Using its own MiXCR run on the multiplex PCR reads, TCRdb lists one record per CDR3 protein. The sample lists 40,000 to 65,000 distinct CDR3 sequences, over 40% seen once, with roughly 10% in the top ten. Sequencing input: blood. Every receptor here comes from a woman between 45 and 60 years old with Graves' ophthalmopathy.

Note on this clonotype: A read error may explain this, as a much larger clone is one base away. The rearrangement joins TRBV10-3 to TRBJ1-4, with 8 bases aligning to TRBD1. This CDR3 region has 15 residues. V trimming: 6 bases; J trimming: 0 bases; junction bases outside the gene matches: 3. Germline loops: CDR1 ENHRY, CDR2 SYGVKD. CDR3 DNA sequence: TGTGCCATCAGAGGGACAGGTGCAACTAATGAAAAACTGTTTTTT. Amino acids: CAIRGTGATNEKLFF.

There are many counts of this clonotype. The chain combines TRBV12-3 or TRBV12-4 with TRBJ2-3; D remains unclear. This CDR3 spans 15 amino acids. Between the trimmed V and J ends, which lost 6 bases and 4 bases, there was a span of 17 bases. Written as DNA, the CDR3 is TGTGCCAGCAGCCCCTCCGTAGAATTGGCAGATACGCAGTATTTT. Protein sequence: CASSPSVELADTQYF.

CDR3 sequence reads: CASSLRGEKLFF. The CDR3 DNA sequence: TGTGCCAGCAGCCTTCGAGGTGAAAAACTGTTTTTT. V gene TRBV3-1 combines with J gene TRBJ1-4, with D unresolved. Germline V CDR1 and CDR2: LGHDT, YNNKEL (reference sequence). Trimming removed 4 bases from V and 7 bases from J, with 7 bases in between. The CDR3 sequence is 12 residues long.

This chain joins TRBV7-3 and TRBJ2-4, with no clear D. Germline-derived CDR1 and CDR2 are SGHTA and FQGTGA. V shed 1 base and J shed 10 bases, with 8 bases lying between them. This CDR3 is built from 12 residues. In nucleotides, the CDR3 is TGTGCCAGCAGCTTAAGGTTAGGGATTCAGTACTTC. Encoded protein: CASSLRLGIQYF.

The table lists this clonotype with a count of one. This sequence joins TRBV5-4 and TRBJ2-7; a weak D match, TRBD2 (6 bases). CDR3 length: 14 amino acids. Trimming took off 3 bases at V and 7 bases at J, with 17 bases between the two ends. The germline V gene has CDR1 SGHNT and CDR2 YYREEE (reference sequence). Here the CDR3 DNA reads TGTGCCAGCAGCTCTCGGAGGGTAGATGGGGAGCAGTACTTC. Its protein is CASSSRRVDGEQYF.

The chain has TRBV6-1 and TRBJ2-3; 13 bases are a match to TRBD2. The germline CDR1 and CDR2 sequences are MNHNS and SASEGT. CDR3 length equals 19 residues. The V and J ends lost 7 bases and 10 bases, in that order; junction bases with no gene match: 23. The DNA for the CDR3 is TGTGCCAGCACTAGAATGGCAGTACCGGGACTAGCGGGGACGGATGCGCAGTATTTT. It specifies CASTRMAVPGLAGTDAQYF.

This clonotype was detected many times. CDR3 loop: CASSARTGAHNEQFF. The DNA of the CDR3 is TGTGCCAGCAGCGCAAGGACAGGGGCCCACAATGAGCAGTTCTTC. The chain is built from TRBV7-9 and TRBJ2-1; TRBD1 aligns across 9 bases. Germline V CDR1 and CDR2: SEHNR, FQNEAQ (reference sequence). This CDR3 spans 15 amino acids. The V segment lost 5 bases and the J segment 5 bases; nucleotides outside the gene matches: 7.

This clonotype came up many times. The chain links TRBV25-1 to TRBJ1-2, with a tentative D call TRBD1 (6 bases). This CDR3 has 14 residues. Germline V gene lookup returns CDR1 MGHDK and CDR2 SYGVNS. V lost 6 bases and J lost 8, with 19 bases in between. The CDR3 region has the DNA TGTGCCAGCAGGCCAACAGGGTTTCTTCTAGGCTACACCTTC. This gives the protein CASRPTGFLLGYTF.

The table lists this clonotype with many counts. The chain recombines TRBV2 with TRBJ2-3, with D possibly being TRBD2 (5 bases). The CDR3 extends over 11 amino acids. Trimming pared 5 bases from V and 6 bases from J, leaving 6 bases between. Germline CDR1 SNHLY, CDR2 FYNNEI. CDR3 bases: TGTGCCAGCAGTCCGGGGGATACGCAGTATTTT. It encodes CASSPGDTQYF.

V usage is TRBV10-3 and J usage is TRBJ2-1; D not certain. Germline loops: CDR1 ENHRY, CDR2 SYGVKD. V was trimmed by 7 bases and J by 15 bases, leaving 16 bases between them. The CDR3 extends over 11 amino acids. The CDR3 DNA follows: TGTGCCATCACTCAAGGCCTCTTGGTGTTCTTC. Amino acids: CAITQGLLVFF.

Regarding this clonotype: The CDR3 ends on some other residue instead of the conserved phenylalanine or tryptophan, so this is likely a read error. The DNA is omitted, as the CDR3 cannot be located on it reliably, and the CDR3 follows TCRdb's listing. This chain links TRBV6-1 with TRBJ2-6; TRBD1 was called by the table and not checked on the DNA. With termini counted, the CDR3 has 16 amino acids. Germline CDR1 reads MNHNS; CDR2 reads SASEGT. CDR3: CASSEETGTGANVLVL.

This chain connects TRBV29-1 to TRBJ1-2; possibly TRBD1 for D (5 bases). The CDR3 loop spans 12 amino acids. Germline V lookup: CDR1 SQVTM, CDR2 ANQGSEA. The V and J ends lost 3 bases and 8 bases respectively, with 13 bases between them. The DNA of the CDR3 is TGCAGCGTTGAGAACAGGCCCCGCGGCTACACCTTC. It yields the protein CSVENRPRGYTF.

The chain is built from TRBV12-3 or TRBV12-4 and TRBJ1-2; tentatively, D is TRBD1 (5 bases). This CDR3 contains 12 residues. V was shortened by 6 bases and J by 7 bases, with 12 bases between the two germline ends. The CDR3 nucleotides are TGTGCCAGCAGCGTTTCTGGGGCTGGCTACACCTTC. It specifies CASSVSGAGYTF.

The CDR3 DNA follows: TGTGCCACCAGCAGAGATCTTACAAGCTCTGGAAACACCATATATTTT. Translated: CATSRDLTSSGNTIYF. The V and J genes are TRBV15 and TRBJ1-3, with D hard to call. The CDR3 covers 16 residues. Germline CDR1 and CDR2: LNHNV and YYDKDF (reference sequence). V shed 0 bases and J shed 0 bases, with 9 bases lying between them. The full variable domain, in which reference TRBV15 and TRBJ1-3 provide the parts outside the CDR3, is DAMVIQNPRYQVTQFGKPVTLSCSQTLNHNVMYWYQQKSSQAPKLLFHYYDKDFNNEADTPDNFQSRRPNTSFCFLDIRSPGLGDTAMYLCATSRDLTSSGNTIYFGEGSWLTVV.

This clonotype has only one observation. The chain is built from TRBV5-1 and TRBJ2-5; 9 bases map to TRBD1. Germline-derived CDR1 and CDR2 are SGHRS and YFSETQ. This CDR3 spans 15 amino acids. Trimming removed 0 bases from V and 5 bases from J; junction bases left unmatched: 5. The CDR3 DNA sequence: TGCGCCAGCAGCTTGGTGGGGACAGGGTGGGAGACCCAGTACTTC. Amino acid sequence: CASSLVGTGWETQYF.

The chain joins TRBV19 to TRBJ1-1, with D possibly TRBD1 on 5 matching bases. Trimming took 11 bases from V and 10 from J, leaving 26 bases between them. The CDR3 has 14 amino acids. Germline V gene data show CDR1 as LNHDA and CDR2 as SQIVND (reference sequence). This CDR3 is CAGSLPRQLRAAFF. CDR3 DNA sequence: TGTGCCGGCAGTTTGCCCAGACAGTTGAGGGCAGCTTTCTTT.

On this clonotype: Being one base from a much bigger clone, this may be a read error. The gene calls are TRBV6-5 and TRBJ1-3, with 7 bases fitting TRBD1. Germline V gene data show CDR1 as MNHEY and CDR2 as SVGAGI. This CDR3 region has 14 residues. This chain's CDR3 is CASLSGGGGNAIYF. The CDR3 DNA reads TGTGCCAGCCTTTCAGGGGGAGGTGGAAACGCCATATATTTT.

The chain joins TRBV24-1 to TRBJ2-2, with 12 bases fitting TRBD1. Germline V lookup: CDR1 KGHDR, CDR2 SFDVKD. The CDR3 is 17 residues long. V was clipped by 7 bases and J by 5 bases; unmatched bases: 10. The CDR3 DNA follows: TGTGCCACCAGATCTACCGGGACAGGGGGCCGGACCGGGGAGCTGTTTTTT. As protein: CATRSTGTGGRTGELFF.

Details on this clonotype: No conserved phenylalanine or tryptophan is present at the end of the CDR3, so a read error is the likely explanation. The chain is built from TRBV7-3 and TRBJ2-3, with D perhaps matching TRBD2 (5 bases). V lost 5 bases, J lost 8 bases, and 17 bases lay in between. The CDR3 spans 14 residues. Germline assignment: CDR1 SGHTA and CDR2 FQGTGA. CDR3 in DNA: TGTGCCAGCAGCGCCTCAAGCGGCGCGGGTACGCAGTATCTT. Amino acid sequence: CASSASSGAGTQYL.

This clonotype was seen repeatedly, ten times or more. This chain links TRBV20-1 with TRBJ2-7; 8 bases map to TRBD2. The junction had 14 bases not matched to a gene; V was cut back by 5 bases and J by 5 bases. CDR3 size: 15 residues. Germline CDR1 DFQATT, CDR2 SNEGSKA (reference sequence). The CDR3 here is CSAPVPIAGRNEQYF. For the CDR3, the DNA is TGCAGTGCTCCCGTCCCTATAGCGGGAAGGAACGAGCAGTACTTC.